This T cell receptor beta chain stems from a study of CD8 T cells in Susac syndrome. Trimming removed 2 bases from V and 0 bases from J, with 17 bases in between. The germline V gene has CDR1 MNHEY and CDR2 SVGEGT. The CDR3 contains 17 residues. The RNA input was about 0.45 to 1 ug, and it was reverse transcribed with random hexamers. TCR beta CDR3 was amplified by immunoSEQ covering 54 Vbeta and 13 Jbeta. From the immunoSEQ multiplex PCR reads, TCRdb called clonotypes with MiXCR, one entry per CDR3 protein. This table holds 70,000 to 75,000 distinct CDR3 sequences, 93% found once. It was negative isolation that provided the CD8+ and CD4+ T cells, whereas TEMRA cells were enriched by FACS.

The TCR was taken from a human donor with Susac syndrome. What was sequenced was CD4+ T cells from PBMCs. This chain links TRBV6-2 or TRBV6-3 with TRBJ2-7; no clear D. The CDR3: CASSYEFSQEDSYEQYF. The DNA for the CDR3 is TGTGCCAGCAGTTACGAATTCAGTCAAGAGGACTCCTACGAGCAGTACTTC.